This T cell receptor (beta chain) derives from a study of T cells in Graves' hyperthyroidism and ophthalmopathy. V was clipped by 1 base and J by 3 bases; unmatched bases: 8. The V gene's germline CDR1 is SGHRS and CDR2 YFSETQ. CDR3 length: 16 amino acids. Amplification of TCR beta CDR3 regions was performed using RNA transcripts as template. HTBI primers were employed in a first-round RT-PCR of the TCR CDR3. TCRdb reprocessed the multiplex PCR reads with MiXCR, giving one entry per CDR3 protein. This repertoire shows around 500,000 distinct CDR3 sequences, about 14% found once; its top ten account for 11% to 15%.

This chain links TRBV5-1 with TRBJ2-7; 9 nucleotides agree with TRBD1. The clonotype was recovered from a woman aged 35 to 49 with Graves' hyperthyroidism. Sequenced sample: blood. CDR3 protein: CASSLSPGQGFYEQYF. DNA for the CDR3: TGCGCCAGCAGCTTGTCCCCGGGACAGGGTTTCTACGAGCAGTACTTC. Using reference TRBV5-1 and TRBJ2-7 for the parts outside the CDR3, the full variable domain is KAGVTQTPRYLIKTRGQQVTLSCSPISGHRSVSWYQQTPGQGLQFLFEYFSETQRNKGNFPGRFSGRQFSNSRSEMNVSTLELGDSALYLCASSLSPGQGFYEQYFGPGTRLTVT.